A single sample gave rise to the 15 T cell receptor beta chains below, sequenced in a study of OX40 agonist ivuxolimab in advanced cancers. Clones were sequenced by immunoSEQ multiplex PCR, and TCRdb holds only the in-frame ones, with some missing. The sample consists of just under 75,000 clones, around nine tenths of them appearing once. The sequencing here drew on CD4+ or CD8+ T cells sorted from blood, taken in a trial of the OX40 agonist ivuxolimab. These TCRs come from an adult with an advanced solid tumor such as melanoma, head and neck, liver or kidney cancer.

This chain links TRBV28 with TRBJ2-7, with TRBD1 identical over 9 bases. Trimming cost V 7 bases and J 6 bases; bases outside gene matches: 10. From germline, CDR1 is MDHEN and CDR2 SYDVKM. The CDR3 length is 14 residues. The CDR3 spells CASTSGTGRGEQYF. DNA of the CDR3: TGTGCCAGCACCTCGGGGACAGGGCGGGGCGAGCAGTACTTC.

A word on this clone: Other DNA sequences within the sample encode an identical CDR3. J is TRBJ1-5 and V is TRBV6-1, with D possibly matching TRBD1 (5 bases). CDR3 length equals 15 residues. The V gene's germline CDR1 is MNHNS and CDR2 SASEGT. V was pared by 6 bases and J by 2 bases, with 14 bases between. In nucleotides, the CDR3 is TGTGCCAGCAGCGAGGGGTTCTATGGCAATCAGCCCCAGCATTTT. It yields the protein CASSEGFYGNQPQHF.

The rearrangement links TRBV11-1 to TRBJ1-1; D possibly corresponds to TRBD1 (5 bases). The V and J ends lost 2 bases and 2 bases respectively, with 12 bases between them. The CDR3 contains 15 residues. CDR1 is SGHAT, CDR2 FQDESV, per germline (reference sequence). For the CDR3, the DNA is TGTGCCAGCAGCTTACAAGGGACGGGAAACACTGAAGCTTTCTTT. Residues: CASSLQGTGNTEAFF.

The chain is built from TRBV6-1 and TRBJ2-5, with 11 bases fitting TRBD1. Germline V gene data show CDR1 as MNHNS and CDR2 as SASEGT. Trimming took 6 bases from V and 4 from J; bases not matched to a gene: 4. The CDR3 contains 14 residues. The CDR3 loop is CASRRTGGLETQYF. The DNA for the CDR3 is TGTGCCAGCAGGAGGACAGGGGGCTTAGAGACCCAGTACTTC.

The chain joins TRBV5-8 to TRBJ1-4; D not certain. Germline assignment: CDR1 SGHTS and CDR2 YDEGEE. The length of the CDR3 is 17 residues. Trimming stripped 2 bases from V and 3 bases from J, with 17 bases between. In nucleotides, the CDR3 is TGTGCCAGCAGCTTTTCGGGGTCTTCGGCGCCTAATGAAAAACTGTTTTTT. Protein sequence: CASSFSGSSAPNEKLFF.

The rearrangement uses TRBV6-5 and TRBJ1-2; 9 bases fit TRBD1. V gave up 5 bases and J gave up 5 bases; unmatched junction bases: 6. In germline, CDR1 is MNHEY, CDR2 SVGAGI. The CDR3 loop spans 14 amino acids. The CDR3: CASSPDRGGYGYTF. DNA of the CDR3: TGTGCCAGCAGTCCCGACAGGGGGGGGTATGGCTACACCTTC.

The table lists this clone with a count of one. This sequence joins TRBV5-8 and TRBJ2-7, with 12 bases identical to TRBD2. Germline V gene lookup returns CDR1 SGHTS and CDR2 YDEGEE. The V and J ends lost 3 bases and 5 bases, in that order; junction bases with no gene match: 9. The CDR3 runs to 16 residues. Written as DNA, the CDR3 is TGTGCCAGCAGCTCGACTAGCGGGAGTTTCATCCACGAGCAGTACTTC. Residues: CASSSTSGSFIHEQYF. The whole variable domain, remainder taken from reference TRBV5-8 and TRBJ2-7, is EAGVTQSPTHLIKTRGQQATLRCSPISGHTSVYWYQQALGLGLQFLLWYDEGEERNRGNFPPRFSGRQFPNYSSELNVNALELEDSALYLCASSSTSGSFIHEQYFGPGTRLTVT.

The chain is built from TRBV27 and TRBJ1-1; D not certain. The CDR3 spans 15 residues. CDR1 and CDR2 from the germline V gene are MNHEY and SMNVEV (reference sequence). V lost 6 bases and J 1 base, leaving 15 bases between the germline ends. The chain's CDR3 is CASRPGEKKNTEAFF. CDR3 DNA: TGTGCCAGCAGGCCCGGGGAGAAAAAGAACACTGAAGCTTTCTTT.

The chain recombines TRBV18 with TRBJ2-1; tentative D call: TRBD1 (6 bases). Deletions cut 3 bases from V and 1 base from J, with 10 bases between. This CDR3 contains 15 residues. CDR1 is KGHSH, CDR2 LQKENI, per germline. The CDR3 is CASSPGTPSYNEQFF. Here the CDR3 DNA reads TGTGCCAGCTCACCCGGGACACCTTCCTACAATGAGCAGTTCTTC.

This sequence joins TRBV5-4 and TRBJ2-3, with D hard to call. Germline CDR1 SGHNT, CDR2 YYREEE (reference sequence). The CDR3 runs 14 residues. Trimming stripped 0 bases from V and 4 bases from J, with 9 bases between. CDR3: CASSLASRSDTQYF. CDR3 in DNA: TGTGCCAGCAGCTTGGCCTCAAGGTCAGATACGCAGTATTTT.

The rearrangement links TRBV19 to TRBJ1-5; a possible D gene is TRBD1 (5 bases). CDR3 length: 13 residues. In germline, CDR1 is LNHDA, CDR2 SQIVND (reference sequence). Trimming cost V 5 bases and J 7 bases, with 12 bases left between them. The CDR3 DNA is TGTGCCAGTAGTTGGCAGGGCCGACAGCCCCAGCATTTT. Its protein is CASSWQGRQPQHF.

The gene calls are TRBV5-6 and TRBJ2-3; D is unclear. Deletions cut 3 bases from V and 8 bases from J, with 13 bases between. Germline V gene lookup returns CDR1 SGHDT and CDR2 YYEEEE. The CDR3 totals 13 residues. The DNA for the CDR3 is TGTGCCAGCAGCTCCTGGCCGATAGTTACGCAGTATTTT. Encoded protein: CASSSWPIVTQYF.

The CDR3 is CASTKDRGHNQPQHF. CDR3 nucleotides: TGTGCCAGCACGAAGGACAGGGGGCACAATCAGCCCCAGCATTTT. This chain links TRBV21-1 with TRBJ1-5; the table names TRBD1, a call not compared with the DNA. TRBV21-1 is recorded as a pseudogene. The CDR3 extends over 15 amino acids.

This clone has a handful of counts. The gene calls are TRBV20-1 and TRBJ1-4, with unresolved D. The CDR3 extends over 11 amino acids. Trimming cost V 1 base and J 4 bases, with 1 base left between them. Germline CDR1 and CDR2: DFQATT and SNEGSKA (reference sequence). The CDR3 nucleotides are TGCAGTGCTAGAGTTAATGAAAAACTGTTTTTT. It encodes CSARVNEKLFF.

The CDR3 region is CASSISTGGGPQHF. CDR3 nucleotide sequence: TGTGCCAGTAGTATTTCTACAGGTGGGGGGCCCCAGCATTTT. The chain has TRBV19 and TRBJ1-5, with a possible D match to TRBD1 (5 bases). The CDR3 runs 14 residues. Germline CDR1 reads LNHDA; CDR2 reads SQIVND (reference sequence). The V and J ends lost 3 bases and 9 bases respectively, with 15 bases between them.